The sequence of this T cell receptor (beta chain) was determined in a study of CD8 T cells in Susac syndrome (dated by TCRdb to between 2018 and 2021). A note on the overall study: Repertoire sequencing was used to test whether CD8+ T cell activation and differentiation in Susac syndrome was antigen driven. Study-wide conclusions, independent of this receptor: The study acknowledged that relatively few individuals were included in the TCR sequencing and HLA analysis.

Sequences DFQATT (CDR1) and SNEGSKA (CDR2) are obtained from the germline V gene (reference sequence). The cysteine opens and the phenylalanine closes a CDR3 of 13 amino acids. Here the CDR3 DNA is all that survives: 39 bases in frame from base 1. The V end gives up 3 bases and the J end 7 bases, leaving 7 bases in the junction not matched to a gene. RNA was extracted with the RNeasy kit and roughly 0.45 to 1 ug was reverse transcribed using random hexamers. TCR beta CDR3 regions were amplified with the immunoSEQ multiplex PCR assay covering 54 Vbeta and 13 Jbeta segments. PCR amplification bias was corrected by using a synthetic template baseline for primer optimization and computational correction. The paper's processing steps were these. Only productive sequences were kept, with reads annotated to V, D and J genes according to IMGT and analyzed in immunoSEQ Analyzer. To calculate clonality, Shannon entropy was normalized by log2 of the number of productive unique sequences and then subtracted from one. Public and private clones were assessed among the 100 most prevalent clones of each patient and control. A clone was defined as Susac-specific if it was absent from the healthy and MS cohorts, from about a thousand published viral clones and from other ImmuneACCESS disease sequences. TCRdb reprocessing: public reads trimmed at Q25 with fastp, clones called with MiXCR, in-frame beta chains kept. When rows share a CDR3 protein, they turn into one entry using the most common DNA and genes. The V and J calls reflect TCRdb's pipeline rather than the authors' work. The sample contains 160,000 or so distinct CDR3 sequences, 90% to 95% of them found a single time. The ten biggest clones cover 0.12% to 0.15% of the sample.

To note about this clonotype: Its antigen is currently not known. Base quality data are lacking; no much larger clone is found one base away.

High-throughput TCR beta sequencing profiled peripheral blood CD8+ and CD4+ T cells from healthy donors, Susac syndrome patients and multiple sclerosis patients. Healthy donors were age- and sex-matched controls. Bulk CD8+ and CD4+ T cells were purified by magnetic negative isolation, whereas CD8+ TEMRA cells were enriched by FACS. Blood was drawn into EDTA tubes, processed within 24 hours, and PBMCs were isolated by density gradient centrifugation. PBMCs destined for TCR sequencing were cryopreserved in liquid nitrogen and later thawed in a 37 °C water bath. Purity of sorted or isolated CD4+, CD8+ and CD8+ TEMRA cells was at least 90%.

The TCR sequence derives from a human donor in good health. Recombination connected TRBV20-1 to TRBJ2-7, with 9 middle bases fitting TRBD2. The material sequenced was CD4+ T cells from PBMCs. The nucleotide sequence reads as follows: TGCAGTGCTAGTGGCGGGGGGGCGGAGGAGCAGTACTTC. It encodes CSASGGGAEEQYF.